These 21 T cell receptor beta chains originate from one sample sequenced in a study of neoadjuvant anti-PD-1 for oral cavity cancer. TCRdb's copy holds only in-frame clones and misses some; the assay was immunoSEQ multiplex PCR. The data show around 17,000 clones, less than 75% seen once. The specimen was PBMCs, collected before nivolumab (anti-PD-1) treatment. The receptors were gathered from a person between 35 and 79 years old with oral cavity squamous cell carcinoma.

This chain connects TRBV7-9 to TRBJ1-4, with 7 bases fitting TRBD1. The CDR3 extends over 14 amino acids. V lost 0 bases to trimming and J lost 8 bases; unmatched junction nucleotides: 3. Germline values: CDR1 SEHNR, CDR2 FQNEAQ (reference sequence). This CDR3 reads CASSLAGGDEKLFF. In nucleotides, the CDR3 is TGTGCCAGCAGCTTAGCAGGGGGCGACGAAAAACTGTTTTTT.

The table lists this clone with a few counts. The chain combines TRBV6-5 with TRBJ2-2; TRBD2 is a possible D gene (5 bases). Trimming pared 0 bases from V and 7 bases from J, leaving 9 bases between. The CDR3 extends over 14 amino acids. The germline V gene has CDR1 MNHEY and CDR2 SVGAGI. CDR3 loop: CASSYSNGLGELFF. As DNA, the CDR3 is TGTGCCAGCAGTTACTCAAATGGACTCGGGGAGCTGTTTTTT.

This clone appeared a few times. Other nucleotide sequences from this sample produce the same CDR3. The chain uses TRBV7-2 and TRBJ2-5; 7 positions agree with TRBD2. Germline V gene data show CDR1 as SGHTA and CDR2 as FQGNSA. CDR3 size: 14 residues. The V segment lost 5 bases and the J segment 1 base; nucleotides outside the gene matches: 4. Here the CDR3 DNA reads TGTGCCAGCAGCCTGGGAGGGTTCCAAGAGACCCAGTACTTC. It is translated as CASSLGGFQETQYF.

J is TRBJ2-5 and V is TRBV11-3; 7 bases fit TRBD1. V lost 5 bases and J lost 2; bases outside the gene matches: 8. The CDR3 has 15 residues. From germline, CDR1 is SGHNT and CDR2 YENEEA. As DNA, the CDR3 is TGTGCCAGCAGCCAAGGGGGCAGGGCACAAGAGACCCAGTACTTC. This translates into CASSQGGRAQETQYF.

This chain connects TRBV6-1 to TRBJ1-2; maybe TRBD1 (5 bases). Per germline, CDR1 MNHNS and CDR2 SASEGT. Trimming took off 5 bases at V and 2 bases at J, with 12 bases between the two ends. The CDR3 covers 14 residues. The CDR3 here is CASSPAGMNYGYTF. The CDR3 coding sequence is TGTGCCAGCAGTCCGGCAGGGATGAACTATGGCTACACCTTC.

This chain uses TRBV6-5 with TRBJ2-5; a weak D match, TRBD2 (7 bases). Trimming removed 0 bases from V and 2 bases from J, with 13 bases in between. This CDR3 is built from 16 residues. The germline gives CDR1 MNHEY, CDR2 SVGAGI. The chain's CDR3 is CASSYSGGQWQETQYF. In DNA, the CDR3 is TGTGCCAGCAGTTACTCGGGGGGGCAATGGCAAGAGACCCAGTACTTC.

This clone showed up just once. CDR3 nucleotide sequence: TGTGCCAGCAGCTTAGCCGGGGGCAGCTCAGCCCCAGATACGCAGTATTTT. Protein: CASSLAGGSSAPDTQYF. The chain joins TRBV11-2 to TRBJ2-3; D is possibly TRBD1 or TRBD2 (6 bases each). The germline gives CDR1 SGHAT, CDR2 FQNNGV. The V and J ends lost 1 base and 4 bases respectively, with 18 bases between them. The CDR3 is 17 residues long.

The chain uses TRBV19 and TRBJ1-5; D remains unclear. The ends were cut back, 5 bases at V and 2 bases at J, with 13 bases in the middle. The CDR3 runs to 15 residues. Germline V gene sequence: CDR1 LNHDA, CDR2 SQIVND (reference sequence). The CDR3 nucleotides are TGTGCCAGTAGTGATAGCGATGGACGCAATCAGCCCCAGCATTTT. It specifies CASSDSDGRNQPQHF.

The chain has TRBV2 and TRBJ1-2; weak D call: TRBD1 (5 bases). Trimming removed 4 bases at V and 7 bases at J, with 10 bases between. Germline V gene lookup returns CDR1 SNHLY and CDR2 FYNNEI. This CDR3 is 12 amino acids long. CDR3 sequence (DNA): TGTGCCAGCAGTGTAGGCCAGGGTGGCTACACCTTC. Its protein is CASSVGQGGYTF. The full variable domain, with the rest looked up from reference TRBV2 and TRBJ1-2, is EPEVTQTPSHQVTQMGQEVILRCVPISNHLYFYWYRQILGQKVEFLVSFYNNEISEKSEIFDDQFSVERPDGSNFTLKIRSTKLEDSAMYFCASSVGQGGYTFGSGTRLTVV.

This chain joins TRBV9 and TRBJ2-1; D might be TRBD2 (6 bases). From germline, CDR1 is SGDLS and CDR2 YYNGEE. Trimming stripped 1 base from V and 0 bases from J, with 11 bases between. The CDR3 loop spans 16 amino acids. CDR3 residues: CASSVNSGYSYNEQFF. CDR3 sequence (DNA): TGTGCCAGCAGCGTAAATAGCGGATACTCCTACAATGAGCAGTTCTTC.

This clone was detected once. The chain uses TRBV30 and TRBJ2-7, with D unclear. The CDR3 length is 14 residues. The germline gives CDR1 GTSNPN, CDR2 SVGIG (reference sequence). Trimming cost V 7 bases and J 0 bases, with 16 bases left between them. CDR3: CASNSQENSYEQYF. In DNA, the CDR3 is TGTGCCTCCAATAGCCAGGAAAACTCCTACGAGCAGTACTTC. Using reference TRBV30 and TRBJ2-7 for the parts outside the CDR3, the full variable domain is SQTIHQWPATLVQPVGSPLSLECTVEGTSNPNLYWYRQAAGRGLQLLFYSVGIGQISSEVPQNLSASRPQDRQFILSSKKLLLSDSGFYLCASNSQENSYEQYFGPGTRLTVT.

The V and J genes are TRBV13 and TRBJ1-2; D unresolved. CDR3 length: 15 amino acids. The V gene's germline CDR1 is PRHDT and CDR2 FYEKMQ (reference sequence). Trimming left V 5 bases short and J 8 bases short, with 21 bases between. The CDR3 loop reads CASSRTEDYFGGYTF. The CDR3 DNA reads TGTGCCAGCAGCCGGACGGAAGACTATTTTGGCGGCTACACCTTC.

V is TRBV7-8 and J is TRBJ2-1; D is undetermined. Deletions cut 3 bases from V and 1 base from J, with 7 bases between. Germline-derived CDR1 and CDR2 are SGHVS and FQNEAQ. The CDR3 is 14 residues long. The CDR3 sequence: CASSFDWSYNEQFF. CDR3 DNA sequence: TGTGCCAGCAGCTTTGACTGGTCCTACAATGAGCAGTTCTTC.

This clone has only a few counts. The rearrangement links TRBV5-1 to TRBJ2-2, with D unclear. The germline V and J ends were trimmed by 0 bases and 1 base, with 4 bases remaining between them. The CDR3 loop spans 14 amino acids. Germline V gene sequence: CDR1 SGHRS, CDR2 YFSETQ. The CDR3 DNA sequence: TGCGCCAGCAGCTTGGGAGGGAACACCGGGGAGCTGTTTTTT. Translation gives CASSLGGNTGELFF. Variable domain in full (rest from reference TRBV5-1 and TRBJ2-2): KAGVTQTPRYLIKTRGQQVTLSCSPISGHRSVSWYQQTPGQGLQFLFEYFSETQRNKGNFPGRFSGRQFSNSRSEMNVSTLELGDSALYLCASSLGGNTGELFFGEGSRLTVL.

The chain employs TRBV2 and TRBJ2-3, with TRBD2 matching 10 bases. The CDR3 has 14 residues. Losses at the gene ends were 8 bases for V and 6 bases for J; bases not matched to a gene: 8. The germline V gene encodes CDR1 SNHLY and CDR2 FYNNEI. The CDR3 DNA reads as TGTGCCAGCTCTAAGCGGGAGGGGGGTGATACGCAGTATTTT. Translated: CASSKREGGDTQYF. Variable domain in full (rest from reference TRBV2 and TRBJ2-3): EPEVTQTPSHQVTQMGQEVILRCVPISNHLYFYWYRQILGQKVEFLVSFYNNEISEKSEIFDDQFSVERPDGSNFTLKIRSTKLEDSAMYFCASSKREGGDTQYFGPGTRLTVL.

This chain joins TRBV6-1 and TRBJ2-7; 9 nucleotides agree with TRBD1. Germline V CDR1 and CDR2: MNHNS, SASEGT. The CDR3 runs to 13 residues. Germline trimming cut 7 bases from V and 5 bases from J; bases unmatched to any gene: 6. The CDR3 DNA reads as TGTGCCAGCACCGGGACAGGGTTCCACGAGCAGTACTTC. The encoded protein is CASTGTGFHEQYF.

The V call is TRBV5-5, the J call TRBJ2-1; D unclear. The CDR3 is made up of 14 amino acids. Germline values: CDR1 SGHKS, CDR2 YYEKEE (reference sequence). V lost 0 bases to trimming and J lost 0 bases, with 4 bases between them. The CDR3 loop is CASSLEPSYNEQFF. The CDR3 DNA reads TGTGCCAGCAGCTTGGAACCCTCCTACAATGAGCAGTTCTTC. Full variable domain (missing parts from reference TRBV5-5 and TRBJ2-1): DAGVTQSPTHLIKTRGQQVTLRCSPISGHKSVSWYQQVLGQGPQFIFQYYEKEERGRGNFPDRFSARQFPNYSSELNVNALLLGDSALYLCASSLEPSYNEQFFGPGTRLTVL.

The CDR3 DNA sequence: TGTGCCAGCTATTCCCGGGCAGAGCAGTTCTTC. Translated: CASYSRAEQFF. This chain joins TRBV6-5 and TRBJ2-1; no definite D call. The CDR3 has 11 amino acids. V was clipped by 8 bases and J by 10 bases, with 12 bases between them. Germline V lookup: CDR1 MNHEY, CDR2 SVGAGI.

The chain employs TRBV6-5 and TRBJ2-3, with D perhaps matching TRBD2 (6 bases). The ends were cut back, 4 bases at V and 5 bases at J, with 13 bases in the middle. Germline CDR1 is MNHEY and CDR2 is SVGAGI. The CDR3 is made up of 14 amino acids. CDR3 nucleotide sequence: TGTGCCAGCAGTTCCCCAGGAGCGGGAGATACGCAGTATTTT. Its protein is CASSSPGAGDTQYF.

This clone occurred once. The chain employs TRBV30 and TRBJ2-1, with 8 bases that match TRBD2. V trimming: 4 bases; J trimming: 2 bases; junction bases outside the gene matches: 4. The CDR3 covers 14 residues. CDR1 GTSNPN and CDR2 SVGIG come from the germline V gene (reference sequence). The CDR3 protein is CAWNGREAYNEQFF. The CDR3 nucleotides read TGTGCCTGGAACGGGCGGGAGGCCTACAATGAGCAGTTCTTC.

This clone was counted a single time. The V call is TRBV2, the J call TRBJ2-3, with D tentatively TRBD2 (5 bases). The CDR3 sequence is 15 residues long. The germline V gene has CDR1 SNHLY and CDR2 FYNNEI. V was trimmed by 1 base and J by 1 base, leaving 9 bases between them. DNA for the CDR3: TGTGCCAGCAGTGAAGGGCAGGAGGGCACAGATACGCAGTATTTT. It specifies CASSEGQEGTDTQYF.